These 21 T cell receptor beta chains came from one sample sequenced in a study of cytomegalovirus exposure and HLA in healthy donors. The PCR contained 60 Vbeta and 13 Jbeta primers. Assay: immunoSEQ multiplex PCR; the TCRdb copy retains only in-frame clones and omits some. The sample yields about 150,000 clones, about two thirds seen once. The sequencing sample was made of PBMCs. The receptors were sampled from a man between 50 and 59 years old in good health and CMV-seropositive.

The chain employs TRBV7-2 and TRBJ2-1; 8 bases are shared with TRBD2. Germline CDR1 SGHTA, CDR2 FQGNSA. The junction had 8 bases not matched to a gene; V was cut back by 4 bases and J by 6 bases. The CDR3 runs to 15 residues. The CDR3 DNA reads TGTGCCAGCAGCTCGGCCCCGGGAGGGTTCAATGAGCAGTTCTTC. Protein sequence: CASSSAPGGFNEQFF.

The chain joins TRBV19 to TRBJ1-2; no clear D. Trimming removed 3 bases at V and 8 bases at J, with 10 bases between. CDR1 is LNHDA and CDR2 is SQIVND in the germline V gene (reference sequence). CDR3 size: 12 residues. CDR3 in amino acids: CASSIRGAGYTF. The CDR3 nucleotides read TGTGCCAGTAGTATTCGAGGAGCCGGCTACACCTTC.

The chain combines TRBV27 with TRBJ2-7; D remains ambiguous. The CDR3 sequence is 14 residues long. The V end was cut by 6 bases, the J end by 0 bases, with 12 bases between. In germline, CDR1 is MNHEY, CDR2 SMNVEV (reference sequence). The CDR3 protein is CASSSGFSSYEQYF. In DNA, the CDR3 is TGTGCCAGCAGCTCAGGATTCAGCTCCTACGAGCAGTACTTC.

The J gene is TRBJ1-6, the V gene TRBV6-1; 7 nucleotides align to TRBD1. Looked up from germline, CDR1 is MNHNS and CDR2 is SASEGT. The CDR3 loop spans 15 amino acids. V trimming: 8 bases; J trimming: 4 bases; junction bases outside the gene matches: 8. CDR3 amino acids: CASLGGQAYNSPLHF. In nucleotides, the CDR3 is TGTGCCAGCCTCGGTGGACAGGCTTATAATTCACCCCTCCACTTT.

The V and J genes are TRBV5-1 and TRBJ2-1; tentative D call: TRBD1 (6 bases). The CDR3 is 15 residues long. The germline gives CDR1 SGHRS, CDR2 YFSETQ. V was shortened by 4 bases and J by 0 bases, with 11 bases between the two germline ends. CDR3 protein: CASSPGQSSYNEQFF. CDR3 in DNA: TGCGCCAGCAGCCCCGGACAGAGCTCCTACAATGAGCAGTTCTTC.

The chain has TRBV9 and TRBJ2-7, with a possible D match to TRBD2 (7 bases). Germline V lookup: CDR1 SGDLS, CDR2 YYNGEE. This CDR3 spans 15 amino acids. Deletions cut 0 bases from V and 3 bases from J, with 13 bases between. The CDR3 DNA reads TGTGCCAGCAGCGTAGGAACGGGGGGCTTCTACGAGCAGTACTTC. It encodes CASSVGTGGFYEQYF. The full variable domain, in which reference TRBV9 and TRBJ2-7 provide the parts outside the CDR3, is DSGVTQTPKHLITATGQRVTLRCSPRSGDLSVYWYQQSLDQGLQFLIQYYNGEERAKGNILERFSAQQFPDLHSELNLSSLELGDSALYFCASSVGTGGFYEQYFGPGTRLTVT.

The chain recombines TRBV28 with TRBJ1-5, with 9 nucleotides matching TRBD1. The germline V gene has CDR1 MDHEN and CDR2 SYDVKM. CDR3 length equals 16 residues. J was trimmed by 6 bases and V by 6 bases; bases with no gene match: 12. This chain's CDR3 is CASSTGGAILGQPQHF. In DNA form, the CDR3 reads TGTGCCAGCAGCACAGGGGGCGCGATTCTAGGTCAGCCCCAGCATTTT.

The chain carries TRBV6-5 and TRBJ2-2, with 11 bases identical to TRBD2. Germline loops: CDR1 MNHEY, CDR2 SVGAGI. The CDR3 extends over 15 amino acids. V shed 7 bases, J shed 7 bases, and the junction held 8 bases outside the gene matches. The CDR3 reads CASTLTSGGSGELFF. CDR3 coding DNA: TGTGCCAGCACCCTAACTAGCGGGGGAAGCGGGGAGCTGTTTTTT.

This chain links TRBV2 with TRBJ1-6; 8 bases are shared with TRBD1. Per germline, CDR1 SNHLY and CDR2 FYNNEI. This CDR3 contains 15 residues. V trimming: 6 bases; J trimming: 9 bases; junction bases outside the gene matches: 10. As DNA, the CDR3 is TGTGCCAGCAGCTTCGGACAGGGTAGGGTTTCACCCCTCCACTTT. Its translation is CASSFGQGRVSPLHF.

J is TRBJ2-2 and V is TRBV5-1, with TRBD1 matching 9 bases. V lost 2 bases and J lost 0; bases outside the gene matches: 2. CDR1 SGHRS and CDR2 YFSETQ come from the germline V gene. The CDR3 has 16 residues. The DNA for the CDR3 is TGCGCCAGCAGCTTACAGGGGGCAGCGAACACCGGGGAGCTGTTTTTT. Residues: CASSLQGAANTGELFF.

The chain couples TRBV11-2 to TRBJ2-1, with D possibly matching TRBD2 (6 bases). This CDR3 spans 15 amino acids. Trimming left V 2 bases short and J 6 bases short, with 14 bases between. Germline CDR1 SGHAT, CDR2 FQNNGV. The CDR3: CASSLSLWGVNEQFF. CDR3 bases: TGTGCCAGCAGCTTATCCCTATGGGGGGTCAATGAGCAGTTCTTC.

This clone was detected a few times. CDR3: CASSNIGGDRGQEQYF. The CDR3 DNA reads TGTGCCAGTAGCAATATAGGGGGGGACAGGGGGCAAGAGCAGTACTTC. The chain recombines TRBV19 with TRBJ2-7; 12 bases are shared with TRBD1. V lost 6 bases, J lost 7 bases, and 13 bases stayed unmatched. The CDR3 consists of 16 residues. Germline CDR1 and CDR2: LNHDA and SQIVND (reference sequence).

CDR3 sequence reads: CASSFTPLTGWTEAFF. The CDR3 nucleotides are TGTGCCAGCAGCTTCACCCCGCTGACAGGATGGACTGAAGCTTTCTTT. The V and J genes are TRBV5-4 and TRBJ1-1, with D tentatively TRBD1 (6 bases). The CDR3 covers 16 residues. With 2 bases removed from V and 5 bases from J, the gap between germline ends came to 19 bases. Germline-derived CDR1 and CDR2 are SGHNT and YYREEE (reference sequence). Complete variable domain (other parts from reference TRBV5-4 and TRBJ1-1): ETGVTQSPTHLIKTRGQQVTLRCSSQSGHNTVSWYQQALGQGPQFIFQYYREEENGRGNFPPRFSGLQFPNYSSELNVNALELDDSALYLCASSFTPLTGWTEAFFGQGTRLTVV.

The rearrangement joins TRBV4-2 to TRBJ1-1; 8 nucleotides agree with TRBD1. The germline V gene encodes CDR1 LGHNA and CDR2 YNFKEQ. The J segment lost 4 bases and the V segment lost 7 bases, leaving 11 bases of the junction unmatched. The CDR3 consists of 15 residues. The CDR3 DNA reads TGTGCCAGCACCAGAACAGGGGGAGGAGGCACTGAAGCTTTCTTT. Its protein product is CASTRTGGGGTEAFF.

The gene calls are TRBV29-1 and TRBJ2-7, with a possible D match to TRBD1 (5 bases). The V end lost 0 bases, the J end lost 6 bases, and 9 bases lay between the germline ends. The germline CDR1 and CDR2 sequences are SQVTM and ANQGSEA. This CDR3 spans 12 amino acids. CDR3 in amino acids: CSVEDRVGEQYF. The DNA of the CDR3 is TGCAGCGTTGAAGACAGGGTGGGCGAGCAGTACTTC.

The rearrangement links TRBV2 to TRBJ2-5; D might be TRBD2 (5 bases). The V and J ends lost 6 bases and 2 bases respectively, with 16 bases between them. This CDR3 spans 15 amino acids. The germline V gene encodes CDR1 SNHLY and CDR2 FYNNEI. The CDR3 sequence: CASRPSTLAQETQYF. Written as DNA, the CDR3 is TGTGCCAGCAGACCTTCGACTCTAGCACAAGAGACCCAGTACTTC.

The chain employs TRBV11-2 and TRBJ2-5; possibly TRBD2 for D (6 bases). CDR1 and CDR2 from the germline V gene are SGHAT and FQNNGV. The CDR3 totals 13 residues. The V gene lost 6 bases and the J gene lost 2 bases, with 10 bases spanning the gap. In DNA, the CDR3 is TGTGCCAGCAGTTACGGGACTCAAGAGACCCAGTACTTC. As protein: CASSYGTQETQYF.

The chain uses TRBV5-1 and TRBJ1-1; D unclear. V lost 0 bases and J 1 base, leaving 7 bases between the germline ends. This CDR3 has 14 residues. Germline V gives CDR1 SGHRS, CDR2 YFSETQ. CDR3 residues: CASSLVSTNTEAFF. The CDR3 coding sequence is TGCGCCAGCAGCTTGGTTAGCACGAACACTGAAGCTTTCTTT.

This clone was picked up one time. The CDR3 DNA reads as TGTGCCAGCAGCTTAGATCAGGGCGGACGGCTTTACAATGAGCAGTTCTTC. It yields the protein CASSLDQGGRLYNEQFF. The rearrangement links TRBV11-3 to TRBJ2-1; possibly TRBD1 for D (5 bases). Trimming cost V 0 bases and J 4 bases, with 16 bases left between them. CDR1 and CDR2 (germline): SGHNT, YENEEA. The CDR3 is 17 residues long.

This clone counts as medium-sized (0.01 to 0.1%). The chain joins TRBV6-5 to TRBJ1-1, with D possibly being TRBD1 (5 bases). Germline values: CDR1 MNHEY, CDR2 SVGAGI. This CDR3 region has 15 residues. V was clipped by 4 bases and J by 0 bases, with 12 bases between them. CDR3 sequence reads: CASSSGGGMNTEAFF. The CDR3 coding sequence is TGTGCCAGCAGTTCTGGGGGAGGAATGAACACTGAAGCTTTCTTT.

J is TRBJ2-1 and V is TRBV11-3; TRBD2 matches 11 bases. The ends lost 8 bases at V and 5 bases at J; junction bases unmatched: 8. The CDR3 totals 15 residues. The germline CDR1 and CDR2 sequences are SGHNT and YENEEA. CDR3 sequence: CASGGGLAVDNEQFF. Written as DNA, the CDR3 is TGTGCCAGCGGGGGGGGACTAGCGGTAGACAATGAGCAGTTCTTC.